These 18 T cell receptor beta chains originate from one sample sequenced in a study of spatial heterogeneity in lung cancer. Time point defined: sample taken at primary tumor resection. The input material, whole RNA from tumor, nontumor lung or frozen PBMC, was sequenced unsorted. TCRdb re-analysed the 5' RACE reads in MiXCR, keeping a single row per CDR3 protein. The data contain under 8,000 distinct CDR3 sequences, approximately 4% of them singletons. The material sequenced was normal lung tissue next to the tumor, taken at surgery. The receptor set was obtained from a female donor with early-stage non-small cell lung cancer.

This clonotype was observed many times. The library was designed around alpha chains, so this beta chain is a stray read whose abundance carries little weight. This sequence joins TRBV30 and TRBJ1-2; 11 bases align to TRBD1. Unmatched junction bases numbered 8, after V lost 3 bases and J lost 8 bases. This CDR3 comprises 14 residues. Germline V gene data show CDR1 as GTSNPN and CDR2 as SVGIG (reference sequence). The CDR3: CAWRRRDRGIGYTF. The CDR3 coding sequence is TGTGCCTGGAGGCGCCGGGACAGGGGGATCGGCTACACCTTC. Using reference TRBV30 and TRBJ1-2 for the parts outside the CDR3, the full variable domain is SQTIHQWPATLVQPVGSPLSLECTVEGTSNPNLYWYRQAAGRGLQLLFYSVGIGQISSEVPQNLSASRPQDRQFILSSKKLLLSDSGFYLCAWRRRDRGIGYTFGSGTRLTVV.

This clonotype was seen ten or more times. Being off target in a library aimed at alpha chains, this beta chain has a size of little meaning. V and J are TRBV20-1 and TRBJ2-1; 10 bases are a match to TRBD2. The CDR3 has 18 amino acids. Per the germline V gene, CDR1 is DFQATT and CDR2 is SNEGSKA (reference sequence). The V and J ends lost 3 bases and 2 bases, in that order; junction bases with no gene match: 13. The CDR3 DNA is TGCAGTGCTAGGGGGCTAGCGGGGGCCCGACCTACCTACAATGAGCAGTTCTTC. Translating it yields CSARGLAGARPTYNEQFF.

This clonotype is medium-sized (0.01 to 0.1%) by share. The size of this beta chain means little, since it is a stray read in a library made for alpha chains. This chain joins TRBV7-7 and TRBJ2-1, with a tentative D call TRBD1 (6 bases). Per germline, CDR1 SSHAT and CDR2 FNYEAQ (reference sequence). The ends were cut back, 5 bases at V and 7 bases at J, with 18 bases in the middle. CDR3 length: 15 amino acids. In DNA form, the CDR3 reads TGTGCCAGCAGCCCCGGACAGTATCCAGAGAATGAGCAGTTCTTC. Its translation is CASSPGQYPENEQFF.

This clonotype has at least ten counts. This beta chain is a stray sequence in a library constructed for alpha chains; its clone size is not meaningful. This CDR3 is CASSSTGGLQETQYF. The CDR3 DNA sequence: TGCGCCAGCAGCTCTACCGGGGGACTTCAAGAGACCCAGTACTTC. The V and J genes are TRBV5-1 and TRBJ2-5, with a possible D match to TRBD2 (6 bases). Germline V lookup: CDR1 SGHRS, CDR2 YFSETQ. The CDR3 has 15 amino acids. V was pared by 3 bases and J by 2 bases, with 14 bases between.

This clonotype is categorized as large. This beta chain was picked up by a library intended for alpha chains and is off target, so its count carries little meaning. The genes are TRBV9 and TRBJ2-1; no clear D. CDR3 length: 13 residues. The germline V gene has CDR1 SGDLS and CDR2 YYNGEE. The V gene lost 0 bases and the J gene lost 7 bases, with 8 bases spanning the gap. The chain's CDR3 is CASSVATKNEQFF. In DNA form, the CDR3 reads TGTGCCAGCAGCGTAGCTACGAAGAATGAGCAGTTCTTC.

There are many counts of this clonotype. This beta chain represents an off-target read in a library built for alpha chains; its size is of limited meaning. This chain joins TRBV6-2 or TRBV6-3 and TRBJ1-6; 8 positions agree with TRBD1. V shed 5 bases, J shed 7 bases, and the junction held 4 bases outside the gene matches. Germline values: CDR1 MNHEY, CDR2 SVGEGT. This CDR3 has 14 residues. The DNA of the CDR3 is TGTGCCAGCAGTGGACAGGGAACGAATTCACCCCTCCACTTT. Its translation: CASSGQGTNSPLHF.

In this sample, this clonotype turned up many times. This beta chain turned up in a library designed for alpha chains; as an off-target read, its abundance says little. The chain links TRBV6-5 to TRBJ1-1, with unresolved D. The germline CDR1 and CDR2 sequences are MNHEY and SVGAGI. The CDR3 has 12 amino acids. Trimming removed 4 bases from V and 1 base from J, with 4 bases in between. The CDR3 here is CASSWKNTEAFF. For the CDR3, the DNA is TGTGCCAGCAGTTGGAAGAACACTGAAGCTTTCTTT.

The table lists this clonotype with many counts. With the library built for alpha chains, this beta chain is off target and its frequency is not meaningful. J is TRBJ2-5 and V is TRBV3-1; D call uncertain. The CDR3 extends over 14 amino acids. CDR1 is LGHDT, CDR2 YNNKEL, per germline (reference sequence). Trimming left V 1 base short and J 1 base short, with 7 bases between. CDR3 bases: TGTGCCAGCAGCCAAGTTACGGGCCAAGAGACCCAGTACTTC. Amino acid sequence: CASSQVTGQETQYF.

This clonotype was seen at least ten times. This beta chain is an unintended read in a library built for alpha chains; its size means little. The CDR3 loop is CASSYVAGADTQYF. CDR3 sequence (DNA): TGTGCCAGCAGTTACGTGGCAGGGGCAGATACGCAGTATTTT. The rearrangement uses TRBV6-2 or TRBV6-3 and TRBJ2-3, with D possibly matching TRBD1 (6 bases). The CDR3 length is 14 residues. The V end lost 2 bases, the J end lost 4 bases, and 10 bases lay between the germline ends. Germline lookup yields CDR1 MNHEY and CDR2 SVGEGT.

This clonotype counts as medium-sized. The library was built for alpha chains, so this beta chain is an off-target read and its size means little. The V call is TRBV9, the J call TRBJ2-1; D is uncertain. V lost 0 bases and J 1 base, leaving 5 bases between the germline ends. There are 14 residues in the CDR3. The germline V gene has CDR1 SGDLS and CDR2 YYNGEE. For the CDR3, the DNA is TGTGCCAGCAGCGTAGACCTGTCCTACAATGAGCAGTTCTTC. It encodes CASSVDLSYNEQFF.

This clonotype is medium-sized in the sample. This beta chain came through as a stray read in a library set up for alpha chains, and its size says little. This chain connects TRBV29-1 to TRBJ2-5, with a possible D match to TRBD2 (5 bases). Per germline, CDR1 SQVTM and CDR2 ANQGSEA. Trimming cost V 3 bases and J 4 bases, with 9 bases left between them. CDR3 length: 12 residues. This CDR3 reads CSVETGIETQYF. CDR3 nucleotides: TGCAGCGTTGAGACGGGAATAGAGACCCAGTACTTC.

Comments on this clonotype: Its ends do not fully match the called genes, so a read error is possible. This beta chain was picked up by a library intended for alpha chains and is off target, so its count carries little meaning. The rearrangement uses TRBV20-1 and TRBJ1-1; D gene ambiguous. There are 11 residues in the CDR3. CDR1 and CDR2 from the germline V gene are DFQATT and SNEGSKA (reference sequence). CDR3 in amino acids: CSARGATDAFF. As DNA, the CDR3 is TGCAGTGCTCGGGGAGCCACTGACGCTTTCTTT.

Sample share makes this clonotype medium-sized. Found in a library prepared for alpha chains, this beta chain is an off-target read, and its abundance has little meaning. The chain uses TRBV27 and TRBJ2-7, with 7 bases aligning to TRBD1. Germline V CDR1 and CDR2: MNHEY, SMNVEV (reference sequence). The CDR3 extends over 14 amino acids. V shed 4 bases, J shed 2 bases, and the junction held 5 bases outside the gene matches. CDR3 bases: TGTGCCAGCAGTTCCGGGGACAGCCCCTACGAGCAGTACTTC. Protein sequence: CASSSGDSPYEQYF.

This clonotype was observed at least ten times. This beta chain is an unintended read in a library built for alpha chains; its size means little. The V call is TRBV7-8, the J call TRBJ2-5, with D perhaps TRBD1 (6 bases). The germline gives CDR1 SGHVS, CDR2 FQNEAQ. V was pared by 5 bases and J by 5 bases, with 21 bases between. CDR3 size: 16 residues. CDR3 bases: TGTGCCAGCAGCCTCCCGGGGCAGGGGATTAGGGAGACCCAGTACTTC. This codes for CASSLPGQGIRETQYF.

A note on this clonotype: This may be a read error: a much more frequent sequence differs by one nucleotide. Because the library targeted alpha chains, this beta chain is an off-target read whose size means little. This chain uses TRBV5-6 with TRBJ1-4; D uncertain. The CDR3 runs to 13 residues. The germline V and J ends were trimmed by 4 bases and 5 bases, with 9 bases remaining between them. CDR1 and CDR2 from the germline V gene are SGHDT and YYEEEE. The CDR3 is CASSLWGNEKLFF. CDR3 coding DNA: TGTGCCAGCAGCCTGTGGGGAAATGAAAAACTGTTTTTT. Using reference TRBV5-6 and TRBJ1-4 for the parts outside the CDR3, the full variable domain is DAGVTQSPTHLIKTRGQQVTLRCSPKSGHDTVSWYQQALGQGPQFIFQYYEEEERQRGNFPDRFSGHQFPNYSSELNVNALLLGDSALYLCASSLWGNEKLFFGSGTQLSVL.

This clonotype qualifies as medium-sized. The library was built for alpha chains, so this beta chain is an off-target read and its size means little. This rearrangement joins TRBV30 to TRBJ1-1; D not resolved. Germline values: CDR1 GTSNPN, CDR2 SVGIG (reference sequence). V lost 3 bases, J lost 2 bases, and 10 bases lay in between. This CDR3 is built from 13 residues. The chain's CDR3 is CAWRSSINTEAFF. DNA for the CDR3: TGTGCCTGGAGGAGCAGTATCAACACTGAAGCTTTCTTT.

This clonotype was counted at least ten times. This beta chain is a stray read from a library made for alpha chains; its abundance is not meaningful. The chain carries TRBV7-2 and TRBJ1-2; no reliable D call. The length of the CDR3 is 15 residues. The germline V gene has CDR1 SGHTA and CDR2 FQGNSA. Trimming took 1 base from V and 7 from J, leaving 16 bases between them. The CDR3 protein is CASSLDHPGKSGYTF. CDR3 in DNA: TGTGCCAGCAGCTTAGACCATCCGGGGAAGAGTGGCTACACCTTC.

In its sample, this clonotype ranks as medium-sized. This beta chain is a stray sequence in a library constructed for alpha chains; its clone size is not meaningful. This chain joins TRBV28 and TRBJ1-1; TRBD1 agrees at 7 bases. The CDR3 extends over 15 amino acids. V lost 3 bases and J lost 5; bases outside the gene matches: 9. Per the germline V gene, CDR1 is MDHEN and CDR2 is SYDVKM. Here the CDR3 reads CASSFQTGVETEAFF. The CDR3 region has the DNA TGTGCCAGCAGTTTCCAAACAGGGGTAGAGACTGAAGCTTTCTTT.